The entry below gives a single TCR beta chain sequence along with its context. This record belongs to a study of cytomegalovirus exposure and HLA in healthy donors. The ends lost 0 bases at V and 4 bases at J; junction bases unmatched: 2. Germline V CDR1 and CDR2: SGHRS, YFSETQ. This CDR3 has 15 amino acids. Primers included in the PCR were 60 Vbeta and 13 Jbeta primers. TCRdb's copy holds only in-frame clones and misses some; the assay was immunoSEQ multiplex PCR. The profile shows about 120,000 clones, nearly 80% of them singletons. This chain joins TRBV5-1 and TRBJ1-3; TRBD1 agrees at 9 bases. Sequences were obtained from PBMCs. The sequence was obtained from a woman aged 25 to 39 in good health and CMV-seropositive. For the CDR3, the DNA is TGCGCCAGCAGCTTGGGACAGGGGGAAGGAAACACCATATATTTT. This encodes CASSLGQGEGNTIYF.